This TCR beta chain was identified during a study of Ad26.COV2.S vaccination and SARS-CoV-2 variants. Treatment defined: 19 received Ad26.COV2.S at low or high dose, single or two shots; roughly 5 received placebo; per-sample allocation not given. Specimen acquisition occurred on day 63 following the initial vaccine or placebo injection. Germline loops: CDR1 MNHEY, CDR2 SMNVEV (reference sequence). The CDR3 loop spans 17 amino acids. V was pared by 0 bases and J by 8 bases, with 11 bases of the junction left unmatched. Assay: immunoSEQ multiplex PCR; the TCRdb copy retains only in-frame clones and omits some. The table has 300,000 to 350,000 clones, 80% to 90% seen once.

The sequence was collected from a person between 18 and 59 years old who received the Ad26.COV2.S COVID-19 vaccine or a placebo. V and J are TRBV27 and TRBJ2-4; 9 bases are a match to TRBD1. The specimen was peripheral blood, collected in a trial of Ad26.COV2.S vaccine versus placebo. This CDR3 is CASSLSPSGTGPDIQYF. The CDR3 DNA is TGTGCCAGCAGTTTATCCCCATCCGGGACAGGGCCTGACATTCAGTACTTC.